This T cell receptor beta chain originates from a study of identical twins. The CDR3 is made up of 13 amino acids. V gave up 5 bases and J gave up 3 bases, with 10 bases separating them. Germline values: CDR1 SEHNR, CDR2 FQNEAQ (reference sequence). TCRdb reprocessed the 5' RACE reads with MiXCR, giving one entry per CDR3 protein. Among approximately 680,000 distinct CDR3 sequences listed, about 7.6% were seen once. The data also belong to a second study, concerning yellow fever vaccine responses in identical twins.

Sequenced sample: PBMCs. This TCR was recovered from a young woman in good health. This chain connects TRBV7-9 to TRBJ1-1; D may be TRBD1 (6 bases). The CDR3 loop reads CASSERGDTEAFF. CDR3 DNA: TGTGCCAGCAGCGAAAGGGGGGACACTGAAGCTTTCTTT.